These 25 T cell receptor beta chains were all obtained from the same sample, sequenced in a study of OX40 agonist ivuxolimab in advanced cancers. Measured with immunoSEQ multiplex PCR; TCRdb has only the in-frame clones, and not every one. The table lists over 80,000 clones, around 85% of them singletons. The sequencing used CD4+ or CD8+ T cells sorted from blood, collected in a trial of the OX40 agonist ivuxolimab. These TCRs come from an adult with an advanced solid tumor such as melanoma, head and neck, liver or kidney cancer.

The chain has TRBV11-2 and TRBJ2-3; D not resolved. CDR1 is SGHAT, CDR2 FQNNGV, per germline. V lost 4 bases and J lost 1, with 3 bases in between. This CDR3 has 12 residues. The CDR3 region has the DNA TGTGCCAGCAGCTCCGGCACAGATACGCAGTATTTT. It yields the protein CASSSGTDTQYF. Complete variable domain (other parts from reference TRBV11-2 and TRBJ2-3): EAGVAQSPRYKIIEKRQSVAFWCNPISGHATLYWYQQILGQGPKLLIQFQNNGVVDDSQLPKDRFSAERLKGVDSTLKIQPAKLEDSAVYLCASSSGTDTQYFGPGTRLTVL.

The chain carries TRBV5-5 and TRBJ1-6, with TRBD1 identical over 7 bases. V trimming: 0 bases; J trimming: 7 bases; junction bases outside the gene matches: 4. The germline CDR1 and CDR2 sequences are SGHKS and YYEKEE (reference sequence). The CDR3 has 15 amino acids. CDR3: CASSLGLQGNSPLHF. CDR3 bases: TGTGCCAGCAGCTTGGGATTACAGGGGAATTCACCCCTCCACTTT.

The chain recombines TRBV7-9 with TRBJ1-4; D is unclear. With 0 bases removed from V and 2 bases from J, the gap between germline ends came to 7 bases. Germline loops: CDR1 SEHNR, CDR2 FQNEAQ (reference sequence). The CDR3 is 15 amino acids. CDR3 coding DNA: TGTGCCAGCAGCTTAGCAGGGAAGACTAATGAAAAACTGTTTTTT. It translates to CASSLAGKTNEKLFF.

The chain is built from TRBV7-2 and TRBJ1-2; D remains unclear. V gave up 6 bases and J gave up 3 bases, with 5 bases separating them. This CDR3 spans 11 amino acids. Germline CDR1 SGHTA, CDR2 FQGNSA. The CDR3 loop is CASSPHYGYTF. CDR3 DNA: TGTGCCAGCAGTCCGCACTATGGCTACACCTTC.

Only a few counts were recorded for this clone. The CDR3 reads CASSPWQGSEQFF. CDR3 DNA sequence: TGCGCCAGCAGCCCTTGGCAGGGCAGTGAGCAGTTCTTC. V is TRBV5-1 and J is TRBJ2-1; D may be TRBD1 (5 bases). Germline CDR1 reads SGHRS; CDR2 reads YFSETQ. CDR3 size: 13 residues. Trimming removed 4 bases from V and 9 bases from J, with 14 bases in between. The whole variable domain, remainder taken from reference TRBV5-1 and TRBJ2-1, is KAGVTQTPRYLIKTRGQQVTLSCSPISGHRSVSWYQQTPGQGLQFLFEYFSETQRNKGNFPGRFSGRQFSNSRSEMNVSTLELGDSALYLCASSPWQGSEQFFGPGTRLTVL.

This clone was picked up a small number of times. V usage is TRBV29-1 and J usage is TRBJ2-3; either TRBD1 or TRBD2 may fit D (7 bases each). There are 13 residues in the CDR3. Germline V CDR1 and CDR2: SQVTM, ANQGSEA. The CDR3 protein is CTGGGGSTDTQYF. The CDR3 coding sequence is TGCACGGGGGGAGGGGGCAGCACAGATACGCAGTATTTT.

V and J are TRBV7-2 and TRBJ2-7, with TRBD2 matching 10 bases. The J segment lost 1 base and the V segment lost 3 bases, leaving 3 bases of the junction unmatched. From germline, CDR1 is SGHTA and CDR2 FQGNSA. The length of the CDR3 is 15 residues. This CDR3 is CASSFDSGRSYEQYF. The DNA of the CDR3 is TGTGCCAGCAGCTTTGATAGCGGGAGGTCCTACGAGCAGTACTTC.

CDR3 DNA: TGTGCCAGCAGCGTAGGATACAGGAGCTCTGGAAACACCATATATTTT. It yields the protein CASSVGYRSSGNTIYF. The chain couples TRBV9 to TRBJ1-3; tentatively, D is TRBD1 (5 bases). Per the germline V gene, CDR1 is SGDLS and CDR2 is YYNGEE. The V gene lost 0 bases and the J gene lost 0 bases, with 10 bases spanning the gap. This CDR3 comprises 16 residues.

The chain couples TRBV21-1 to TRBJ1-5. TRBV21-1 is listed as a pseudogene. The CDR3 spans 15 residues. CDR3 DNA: TGTGCCAGCAGCCTGGGGGGGGCTAGCAATCAGCCCCAGCATTTT. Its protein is CASSLGGASNQPQHF.

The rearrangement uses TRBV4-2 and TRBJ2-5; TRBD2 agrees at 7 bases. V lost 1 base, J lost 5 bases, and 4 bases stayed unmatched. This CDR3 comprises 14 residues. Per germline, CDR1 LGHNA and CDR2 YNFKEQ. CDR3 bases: TGTGCCAGCAGCCAAGGCGGGAGTGGTGAGACCCAGTACTTC. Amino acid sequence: CASSQGGSGETQYF.

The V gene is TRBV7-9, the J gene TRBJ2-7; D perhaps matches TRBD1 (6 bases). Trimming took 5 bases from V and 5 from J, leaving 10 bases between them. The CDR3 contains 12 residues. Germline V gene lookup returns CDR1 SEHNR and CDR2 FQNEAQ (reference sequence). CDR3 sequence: CASSLDRNEQYF. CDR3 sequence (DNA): TGTGCCAGCAGCCTGGACAGAAACGAGCAGTACTTC.

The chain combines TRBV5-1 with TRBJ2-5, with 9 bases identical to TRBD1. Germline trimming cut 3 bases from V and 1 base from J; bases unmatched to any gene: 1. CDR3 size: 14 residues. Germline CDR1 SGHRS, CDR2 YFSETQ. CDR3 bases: TGCGCCAGCAGCTGGGGACAGGGCCAAGAGACCCAGTACTTC. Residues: CASSWGQGQETQYF.

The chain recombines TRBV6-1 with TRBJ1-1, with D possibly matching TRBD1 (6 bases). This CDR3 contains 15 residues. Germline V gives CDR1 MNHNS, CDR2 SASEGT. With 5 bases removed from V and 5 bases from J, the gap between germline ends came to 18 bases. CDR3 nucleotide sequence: TGTGCCAGCAGTAGGGGGGACTACTTGAGTACTGAAGCTTTCTTT. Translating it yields CASSRGDYLSTEAFF.

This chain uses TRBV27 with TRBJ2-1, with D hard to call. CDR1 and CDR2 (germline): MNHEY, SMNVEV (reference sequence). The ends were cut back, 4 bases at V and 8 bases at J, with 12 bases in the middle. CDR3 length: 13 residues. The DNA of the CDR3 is TGTGCCAGCAGTTGGATAGGGATCGATGAGCAGTTCTTC. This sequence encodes CASSWIGIDEQFF.

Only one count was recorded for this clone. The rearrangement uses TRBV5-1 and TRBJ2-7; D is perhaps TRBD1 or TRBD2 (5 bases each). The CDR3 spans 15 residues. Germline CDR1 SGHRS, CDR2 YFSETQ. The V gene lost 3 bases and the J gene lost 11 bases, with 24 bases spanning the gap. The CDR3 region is CASSWPRDAAEGEYF. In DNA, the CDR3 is TGCGCCAGCAGCTGGCCCCGGGACGCCGCCGAAGGGGAGTACTTC.

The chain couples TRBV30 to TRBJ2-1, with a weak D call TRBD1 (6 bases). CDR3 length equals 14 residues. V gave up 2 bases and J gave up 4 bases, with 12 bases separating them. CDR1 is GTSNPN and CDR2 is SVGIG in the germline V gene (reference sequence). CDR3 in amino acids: CAWSRGSIYNEQFF. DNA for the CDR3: TGTGCCTGGAGTAGGGGGTCTATTTACAATGAGCAGTTCTTC.

The CDR3 DNA reads as TGTGCCAGCAGTCTCTTTGGATCTCACCGGACTGAAGCTTTCTTT. This gives the protein CASSLFGSHRTEAFF. The chain combines TRBV6-5 with TRBJ1-1; D remains unclear. The CDR3 consists of 15 residues. Trimming took 5 bases from V and 5 from J, leaving 18 bases between them. From germline, CDR1 is MNHEY and CDR2 SVGAGI.

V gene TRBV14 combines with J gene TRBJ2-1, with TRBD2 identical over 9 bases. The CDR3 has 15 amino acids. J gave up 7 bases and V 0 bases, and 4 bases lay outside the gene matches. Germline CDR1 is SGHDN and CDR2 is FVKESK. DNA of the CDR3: TGTGCCAGCAGCCAAGAACGGCGGGGGGGGAATGAGCAGTTCTTC. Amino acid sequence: CASSQERRGGNEQFF.

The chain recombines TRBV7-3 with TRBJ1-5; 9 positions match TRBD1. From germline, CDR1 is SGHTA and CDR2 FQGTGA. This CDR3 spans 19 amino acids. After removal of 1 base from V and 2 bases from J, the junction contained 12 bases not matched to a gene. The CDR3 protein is CASSLIWGQGSMGNQPQHF. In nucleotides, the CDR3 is TGTGCCAGCAGCTTAATTTGGGGACAGGGCTCCATGGGCAATCAGCCCCAGCATTTT.

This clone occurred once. DNA for the CDR3: TGTGCCAGCAGTTACAGGCGGAAACTCTACGAGCAGTACTTC. It yields the protein CASSYRRKLYEQYF. The chain uses TRBV6-5 and TRBJ2-7; no definite D call. The germline gives CDR1 MNHEY, CDR2 SVGAGI. V dropped 2 bases and J dropped 3 bases, with 11 bases sitting between them. CDR3 length: 14 residues.

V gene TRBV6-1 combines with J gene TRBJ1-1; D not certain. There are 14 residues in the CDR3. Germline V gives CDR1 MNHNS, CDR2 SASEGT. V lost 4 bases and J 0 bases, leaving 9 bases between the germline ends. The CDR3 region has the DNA TGTGCCAGCAGTGTATCTCCCATGAACACTGAAGCTTTCTTT. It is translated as CASSVSPMNTEAFF.

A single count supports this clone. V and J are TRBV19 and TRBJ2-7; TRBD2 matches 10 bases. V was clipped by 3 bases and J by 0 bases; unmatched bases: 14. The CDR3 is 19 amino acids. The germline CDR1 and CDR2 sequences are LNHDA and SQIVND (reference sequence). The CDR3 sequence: CASSILVVGLAESSYEQYF. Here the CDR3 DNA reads TGTGCCAGTAGTATCTTAGTCGTCGGACTAGCGGAGAGCTCCTACGAGCAGTACTTC.

The CDR3 DNA reads TGTGCCAGCTCCCAGGGGGCCGGACAGACGAACACTGAAGCTTTCTTT. Translating gives CASSQGAGQTNTEAFF. This chain connects TRBV18 to TRBJ1-1; 8 nucleotides agree with TRBD1. CDR1 is KGHSH and CDR2 is LQKENI in the germline V gene. The CDR3 totals 16 residues. With 6 bases clipped from V and 1 base from J, the junction kept 10 bases outside the gene matches.

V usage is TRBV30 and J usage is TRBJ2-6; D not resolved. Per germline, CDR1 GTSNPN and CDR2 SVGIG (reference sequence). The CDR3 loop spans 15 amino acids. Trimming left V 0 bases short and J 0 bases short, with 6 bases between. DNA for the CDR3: TGTGCCTGGAGTGTAAGAGGCTCTGGGGCCAACGTCCTGACTTTC. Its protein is CAWSVRGSGANVLTF.

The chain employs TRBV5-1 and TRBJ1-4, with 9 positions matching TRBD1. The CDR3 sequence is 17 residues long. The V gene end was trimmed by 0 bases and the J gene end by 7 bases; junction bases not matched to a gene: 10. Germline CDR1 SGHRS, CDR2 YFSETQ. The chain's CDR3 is CASSLDGAGTGREKLFF. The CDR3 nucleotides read TGCGCCAGCAGCTTGGACGGGGCCGGGACAGGGCGTGAAAAACTGTTTTTT.